This T cell receptor beta chain was captured by sequencing in a study of immune characterization of retroperitoneal liposarcoma. TCRdb used MiXCR to reprocess the PCR reads, holding one entry per CDR3 protein. The data show some 1,300 distinct CDR3 sequences, around 40% seen once. Germline-derived CDR1 and CDR2 are MNHNY and SVGAGI (reference sequence). The V gene lost 6 bases and the J gene lost 1 base, with 6 bases spanning the gap. CDR3 length equals 12 residues. This TCR came from a male donor with retroperitoneal liposarcoma. The genes are TRBV6-6 and TRBJ2-5, with D maybe TRBD2 (5 bases). The material sequenced was tumor tissue. CDR3 residues: CASSRGQETQYF. In DNA, the CDR3 is TGTGCCAGCAGCCGGGGCCAAGAGACCCAGTACTTC.